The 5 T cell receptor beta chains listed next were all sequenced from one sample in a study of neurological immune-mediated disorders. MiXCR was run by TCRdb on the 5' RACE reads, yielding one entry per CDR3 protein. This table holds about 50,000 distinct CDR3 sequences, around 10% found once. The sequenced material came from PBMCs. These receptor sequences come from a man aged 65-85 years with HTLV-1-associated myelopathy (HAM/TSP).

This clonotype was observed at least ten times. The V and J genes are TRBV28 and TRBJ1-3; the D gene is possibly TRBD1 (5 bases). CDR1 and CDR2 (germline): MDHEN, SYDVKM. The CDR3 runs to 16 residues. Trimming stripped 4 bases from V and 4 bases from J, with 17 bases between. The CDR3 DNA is TGTGCCAGCAGTTCCATCTGGGGGTCGACGGGAAACACCATATATTTT. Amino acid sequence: CASSSIWGSTGNTIYF.

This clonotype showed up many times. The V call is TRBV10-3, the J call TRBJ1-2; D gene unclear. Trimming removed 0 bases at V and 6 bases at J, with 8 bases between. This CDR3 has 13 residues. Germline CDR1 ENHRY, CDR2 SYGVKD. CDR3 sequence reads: CAISESNLNGYTF. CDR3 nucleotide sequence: TGTGCCATCAGTGAGTCAAACCTCAATGGCTACACCTTC.

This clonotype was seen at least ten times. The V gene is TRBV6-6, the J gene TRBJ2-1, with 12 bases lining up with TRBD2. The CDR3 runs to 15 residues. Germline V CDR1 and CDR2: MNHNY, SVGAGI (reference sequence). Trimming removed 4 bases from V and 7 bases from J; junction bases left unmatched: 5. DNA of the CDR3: TGTGCCAGCAGTTTGGTACTAGCGGGAGGTAATGAGCAGTTCTTC. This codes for CASSLVLAGGNEQFF.

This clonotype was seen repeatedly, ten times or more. CDR3 DNA sequence: TGTGCCAGCAGCCAACCGACAGGATTAGCTTCACCCCTCCACTTT. It yields the protein CASSQPTGLASPLHF. The chain recombines TRBV28 with TRBJ1-6, with a possible D match to TRBD1 (6 bases). The V gene's germline CDR1 is MDHEN and CDR2 SYDVKM. V was clipped by 6 bases and J by 9 bases, with 18 bases between them. CDR3 length equals 15 residues.

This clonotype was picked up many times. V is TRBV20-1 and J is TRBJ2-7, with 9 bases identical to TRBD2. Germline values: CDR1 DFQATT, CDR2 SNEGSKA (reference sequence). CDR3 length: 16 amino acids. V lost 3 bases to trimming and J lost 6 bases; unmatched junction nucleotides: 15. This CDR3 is CSASNWMAGGVGEQYF. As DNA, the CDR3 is TGCAGTGCTAGTAACTGGATGGCGGGAGGGGTCGGCGAGCAGTACTTC.